A single sample is the source of the 21 T cell receptor beta chains below, sequenced in a study of a mutant IDH1 vaccine in newly diagnosed glioma. Time point indicated: week 11, during vaccination. The study gave 300 ug of mutant IDH1 20-mer peptide per vaccine dose, with topical imiquimod. The data were produced by immunoSEQ multiplex PCR, yet TCRdb's version contains in-frame clones alone and is incomplete. The sample contains about 61,000 clones, about 80% of which appear only once. For these TCRs, the target antigens are not known. Sequenced material: PBMCs, taken from a glioma patient whose treatment included an IDH1 peptide vaccine. The receptors derive from a man aged 45-65 years with glioma.

The chain combines TRBV6-5 with TRBJ2-1; 8 bases agree with TRBD1. Germline CDR1 reads MNHEY; CDR2 reads SVGAGI. J lost 5 bases, V lost 4 bases, and 4 bases had no gene match. The CDR3 has 14 amino acids. CDR3 in DNA: TGTGCCAGCAGTTTCAGGGGGCCGAACAATGAGCAGTTCTTC. Its protein product is CASSFRGPNNEQFF.

This chain joins TRBV6-5 and TRBJ2-6; D is uncertain. Per germline, CDR1 MNHEY and CDR2 SVGAGI. The CDR3 runs to 15 residues. Trimming removed 0 bases from V and 0 bases from J, with 3 bases in between. CDR3 region: CASSYSPSGANVLTF. The CDR3 DNA follows: TGTGCCAGCAGTTACTCTCCCTCTGGGGCCAACGTCCTGACTTTC.

This clone is labeled as medium-sized. This sequence joins TRBV10-2 and TRBJ1-1; D gene ambiguous. V was pared by 7 bases and J by 0 bases, with 21 bases between. The CDR3 spans 17 residues. Germline V gives CDR1 WSHSY, CDR2 SAAADI. CDR3 amino acids: CASIEGRRLGVNTEAFF. Here the CDR3 DNA reads TGCGCCAGCATCGAAGGCAGGCGGCTCGGTGTGAACACTGAAGCTTTCTTT.

The rearrangement links TRBV5-1 to TRBJ2-3; D gene ambiguous. Germline V gives CDR1 SGHRS, CDR2 YFSETQ. The CDR3 runs to 13 residues. V was trimmed by 3 bases and J by 4 bases, leaving 9 bases between them. CDR3 DNA sequence: TGCGCCAGCAGCTCTCTACCCGCAGATACGCAGTATTTT. It is translated as CASSSLPADTQYF.

The chain combines TRBV6-4 with TRBJ2-3; 9 nucleotides agree with TRBD2. Germline V gives CDR1 MRHNA, CDR2 SNTAGT. After removal of 4 bases from V and 6 bases from J, the junction contained 8 bases not matched to a gene. The CDR3 has 15 amino acids. CDR3 protein: CASSVGGRGWDTQYF. The CDR3 DNA reads as TGTGCCAGCAGTGTAGGCGGGAGGGGTTGGGATACGCAGTATTTT.

The gene calls are TRBV11-3 and TRBJ1-1; unclear D gene. CDR3 length: 13 amino acids. The V end lost 2 bases, the J end lost 5 bases, and 9 bases lay between the germline ends. The germline V gene encodes CDR1 SGHNT and CDR2 YENEEA. CDR3 amino acids: CASSLISKTEAFF. The DNA of the CDR3 is TGTGCCAGCAGCTTAATTTCCAAAACTGAAGCTTTCTTT.

V gene TRBV29-1 combines with J gene TRBJ1-3; D unclear. The V and J ends lost 6 bases and 8 bases respectively, with 8 bases between them. There are 10 residues in the CDR3. Germline loops: CDR1 SQVTM, CDR2 ANQGSEA. CDR3 nucleotide sequence: TGCAGCGTCGCGGGCGACACCATATATTTT. Encoded protein: CSVAGDTIYF.

For this clone: Germline and junction disagree at one end, which may indicate a read error. CDR3: CASREGAGLYNEQFF. The CDR3 nucleotides are TGTGCCAGCAGAGAAGGAGCGGGATTGTACAATGAGCAGTTCTTC. The rearrangement uses TRBV2 and TRBJ2-1; 7 bases align to TRBD2. This CDR3 contains 15 residues. CDR1 and CDR2 from the germline V gene are SNHLY and FYNNEI.

This clone was found a few times. Likely a read error: the CDR3 ends without its conserved phenylalanine or tryptophan. No DNA is shown, since the ends of the CDR3 on it are uncertain; the CDR3 is the one TCRdb lists. The rearrangement joins TRBV2 to TRBJ1-4. Germline loops: CDR1 SNHLY, CDR2 FYNNEI. The CDR3 region is 12 residues in length, termini included. The CDR3 spells CASSEGRAGPLS.

The rearrangement links TRBV28 to TRBJ1-1; 8 positions agree with TRBD1. Germline trimming cut 8 bases from V and 4 bases from J; bases unmatched to any gene: 9. This CDR3 is built from 14 residues. Germline V gene sequence: CDR1 MDHEN, CDR2 SYDVKM. CDR3 coding DNA: TGTGCCAGCTGGGGGTGGCAGGGGGCCACTGAAGCTTTCTTT. Its protein is CASWGWQGATEAFF.

This clone occurred a few times. The chain combines TRBV2 with TRBJ2-7; D gene unclear. The CDR3 is 11 amino acids. Trimming took off 7 bases at V and 3 bases at J, with 7 bases between the two ends. Germline V gene data show CDR1 as SNHLY and CDR2 as FYNNEI. The CDR3 protein is CASNMNYEQYF. CDR3 bases: TGTGCCAGCAACATGAACTACGAGCAGTACTTC. The full variable domain, with the rest looked up from reference TRBV2 and TRBJ2-7, is EPEVTQTPSHQVTQMGQEVILRCVPISNHLYFYWYRQILGQKVEFLVSFYNNEISEKSEIFDDQFSVERPDGSNFTLKIRSTKLEDSAMYFCASNMNYEQYFGPGTRLTVT.

The CDR3 DNA reads as TGTGCCAGCAGCTTAGCGGATAAAGAGACCCAGTACTTC. Protein product: CASSLADKETQYF. The V call is TRBV7-9, the J call TRBJ2-5; D gene uncertain. Germline CDR1 SEHNR, CDR2 FQNEAQ (reference sequence). V dropped 0 bases and J dropped 3 bases, with 5 bases sitting between them. This CDR3 spans 13 amino acids.

This chain connects TRBV4-1 to TRBJ2-2; no reliable D call. Per the germline V gene, CDR1 is MGHRA and CDR2 is YSYEKL. The CDR3 runs to 13 residues. Trimming removed 3 bases from V and 5 bases from J, with 7 bases in between. The chain's CDR3 is CASSHLGTGELFF. Written as DNA, the CDR3 is TGCGCCAGCAGCCACCTGGGGACCGGGGAGCTGTTTTTT.

There are a few counts of this clone. The rearrangement joins TRBV5-4 to TRBJ2-3; 7 bases agree with TRBD1. Germline CDR1 reads SGHNT; CDR2 reads YYREEE (reference sequence). The CDR3 is made up of 14 amino acids. V was clipped by 0 bases and J by 5 bases; unmatched bases: 3. The CDR3 loop reads CASSLGRGQDTQYF. The CDR3 DNA is TGTGCCAGCAGCTTGGGTAGGGGGCAAGATACGCAGTATTTT.

V gene TRBV5-3 combines with J gene TRBJ1-2; D unclear. TRBV5-3 is an open reading frame, and its role is uncertain. V was clipped by 2 bases and J by 3 bases, with 14 bases between them. This CDR3 contains 15 residues. This chain's CDR3 is CARSFGLSKYYGYTF. The CDR3 DNA reads TGTGCCAGAAGCTTCGGGTTATCTAAATACTATGGCTACACCTTC.

The chain recombines TRBV27 with TRBJ2-1; TRBD2 matches 8 bases. The CDR3 runs to 15 residues. The V segment lost 5 bases and the J segment 7 bases; nucleotides outside the gene matches: 10. In germline, CDR1 is MNHEY, CDR2 SMNVEV (reference sequence). The CDR3 nucleotides read TGTGCCAGCAGTCTCGCGGGACTAGTGGGTAATGAGCAGTTCTTC. Translating it yields CASSLAGLVGNEQFF.

The gene calls are TRBV27 and TRBJ2-7, with 11 bases matching TRBD2. Trimming took 6 bases from V and 5 from J; bases not matched to a gene: 9. CDR1 and CDR2 (germline): MNHEY, SMNVEV (reference sequence). The CDR3 is 15 amino acids. CDR3 amino acids: CASSPGTSGLDEQYF. The CDR3 DNA is TGTGCCAGCAGCCCCGGGACTAGCGGTTTGGACGAGCAGTACTTC.

DNA for the CDR3: TGTGCCAGCACGACAGAGGCTAATGAAAAACTGTTTTTT. This sequence encodes CASTTEANEKLFF. The chain joins TRBV2 to TRBJ1-4, with TRBD1 as a possible D gene (5 bases). From germline, CDR1 is SNHLY and CDR2 FYNNEI. The CDR3 has 13 amino acids. Trimming took 7 bases from V and 3 from J, leaving 9 bases between them. Filled out from reference TRBV2 and TRBJ1-4, the complete variable domain reads EPEVTQTPSHQVTQMGQEVILRCVPISNHLYFYWYRQILGQKVEFLVSFYNNEISEKSEIFDDQFSVERPDGSNFTLKIRSTKLEDSAMYFCASTTEANEKLFFGSGTQLSVL.

V and J are TRBV2 and TRBJ2-1; possibly TRBD1 for D (5 bases). V lost 3 bases, J lost 6 bases, and 15 bases lay in between. The length of the CDR3 is 15 residues. Germline loops: CDR1 SNHLY, CDR2 FYNNEI. CDR3 residues: CASSERNLGANEQFF. CDR3 DNA sequence: TGTGCCAGCAGTGAGCGGAACCTAGGGGCCAATGAGCAGTTCTTC.

The chain links TRBV29-1 to TRBJ1-1; no reliable D call. Trimming removed 7 bases at V and 1 base at J, with 10 bases between. Germline CDR1 SQVTM, CDR2 ANQGSEA. This CDR3 is built from 12 residues. Written as DNA, the CDR3 is TGCAGCGACACCCCGGGGAACACTGAAGCTTTCTTT. Amino acids: CSDTPGNTEAFF.

This chain uses TRBV28 with TRBJ1-2, with 12 bases identical to TRBD1. The CDR3 has 17 residues. Trimming at V came to 4 bases and at J to 4 bases, leaving 10 bases not matched to a gene. The germline V gene has CDR1 MDHEN and CDR2 SYDVKM. CDR3 sequence (DNA): TGTGCCAGCAGTTCTGGGACAGGGGGCCCTACTTTCTATGGCTACACCTTC. Protein product: CASSSGTGGPTFYGYTF.